One T cell receptor beta chain is described in this entry. As yet, its antigen is unknown. In TCRdb, the RACE reads were re-called with MiXCR into one record per CDR3 protein. Seen here are 50,000 to 70,000 distinct CDR3 sequences, roughly 10% observed once, and the top ten hold roughly 9.1%. Trimming left V 6 bases short and J 9 bases short, with 12 bases between. This CDR3 is built from 13 residues. The sample originates from a study of human T cells and chemical hapten exposure. Study overall: Alopecia areata, totalis or universalis affected patients who were mostly female. Findings of the study overall: Controls had significantly fewer large CDR3 similarity clusters than were formed by expanded TCRs.

This sample's time point: pre-sensitization, week 0. Noted treatment: therapeutic diphenylcyclopropenone sensitization with weekly scalp DPC. This sequence joins TRBV12-3 or TRBV12-4 and TRBJ1-6; D is undetermined. Source: whole blood, taken in connection with sensitization to the hapten diphenylcyclopropenone (DPC). This sequence originates from a man between 35 and 55 years old with alopecia areata. Some clones in this sample may be carry-over from other donors' samples. CDR3 in amino acids: CASREPGFSPLHF. CDR3 DNA: TGTGCCAGCAGAGAGCCGGGGTTTTCACCCCTCCACTTT.